Listed here are 15 T cell receptor beta chains from one sample, sequenced in a study of blood T cells in healthy people across ages. For the second PCR, which ran for roughly 7 to 11 cycles, a sample-barcoded 5' primer and a J-beta primer mix were used. TCRdb reanalysed the 5' RACE reads using MiXCR and keeps one entry per CDR3 protein. Here the sample spans 980,000 or so distinct CDR3 sequences, around 46% being singletons. The sequenced material came from blood. These receptors were collected from a young man in good health.

The CDR3 protein is CASSHRTRQETQYF. In nucleotides, the CDR3 is TGTGCCAGCAGCCACCGGACTAGGCAAGAGACCCAGTACTTC. J is TRBJ2-5 and V is TRBV28; 7 bases line up with TRBD2. Germline CDR1 and CDR2: MDHEN and SYDVKM. The CDR3 covers 14 residues. With V trimmed by 6 bases and J by 2 bases, 6 bases remained unmatched. Drawing the rest from reference TRBV28 and TRBJ2-5, the complete variable domain is DVKVTQSSRYLVKRTGEKVFLECVQDMDHENMFWYRQDPGLGLRLIYFSYDVKMKEKGDIPEGYSVSREKKERFSLILESASTNQTSMYLCASSHRTRQETQYFGPGTRLLVL.

This chain links TRBV6-5 with TRBJ1-2; TRBD1 might be the D (5 bases). V lost 1 base, J lost 3 bases, and 15 bases lay in between. The CDR3 is 16 residues long. Germline V gives CDR1 MNHEY, CDR2 SVGAGI. The CDR3, as DNA: TGTGCCAGCAGTTACTATAGTGAGACAGCTTACTATGGCTACACCTTC. Residues: CASSYYSETAYYGYTF.

This clonotype was found once. The rearrangement joins TRBV6-2 or TRBV6-3 to TRBJ1-5, with 12 positions matching TRBD1. The CDR3 sequence is 20 residues long. With 5 bases clipped from V and 0 bases from J, the junction kept 14 bases outside the gene matches. Looked up from germline, CDR1 is MNHEY and CDR2 is SVGEGT. CDR3 in DNA: TGTGCCAGCAGTCCAACCCGGGACAGGGGGCGCTGGGATAGCAATCAGCCCCAGCATTTT. Translating it yields CASSPTRDRGRWDSNQPQHF.

The J gene is TRBJ2-3, the V gene TRBV9; 10 bases agree with TRBD2. V shed 0 bases, J shed 0 bases, and the junction held 4 bases outside the gene matches. The germline V gene has CDR1 SGDLS and CDR2 YYNGEE. The CDR3 is 17 residues long. For the CDR3, the DNA is TGTGCCAGCAGCGTAGGGGGACTAGCGTCTAGCACAGATACGCAGTATTTT. This encodes CASSVGGLASSTDTQYF.

This clonotype was found many times. This chain links TRBV12-3 or TRBV12-4 with TRBJ1-6; the D is unclear. The CDR3 covers 14 residues. V lost 2 bases to trimming and J lost 6 bases, with 8 bases between them. CDR3: CASSLRALNSPLHF. DNA of the CDR3: TGTGCCAGCAGTTTACGGGCCCTTAATTCACCCCTCCACTTT.

This clonotype was counted a single time. This chain links TRBV4-3 with TRBJ2-5; 14 positions agree with TRBD2. The J call may be in error: the DNA end matches TRBJ2-7 better. Germline V gene lookup returns CDR1 LGHNA and CDR2 YSLEER. This CDR3 has 16 residues. CDR3 loop: CASSHAGLAGGYEQYF. CDR3 sequence (DNA): TGCGCCAGCAGCCACGCCGGACTAGCGGGGGGCTACGAGCAGTACTTC.

The CDR3 coding sequence is TGTGCCAGCAGTCCTCGACAGGGGGTAGGGGCCAACGTCCTGACTTTC. Translated: CASSPRQGVGANVLTF. The chain recombines TRBV2 with TRBJ2-6, with 9 nucleotides matching TRBD1. V lost 5 bases and J lost 4; bases outside the gene matches: 6. Germline V gene data show CDR1 as SNHLY and CDR2 as FYNNEI. This CDR3 is built from 16 residues.

The chain is built from TRBV7-2 and TRBJ1-2, with 7 bases lining up with TRBD1. CDR1 and CDR2 from the germline V gene are SGHTA and FQGNSA. This CDR3 comprises 17 residues. With V trimmed by 3 bases and J by 2 bases, 12 bases remained unmatched. CDR3 loop: CASSLAVTGADNYGYTF. The CDR3 DNA reads TGTGCCAGCAGCTTGGCCGTCACAGGGGCAGACAACTATGGCTACACCTTC.

The chain couples TRBV5-1 to TRBJ2-5; perhaps TRBD1 as D (6 bases). From germline, CDR1 is SGHRS and CDR2 YFSETQ. CDR3 size: 12 residues. V was pared by 8 bases and J by 1 base, with 9 bases between. CDR3 DNA: TGCGCCAGTACGACAGGCCAAGAGACCCAGTACTTC. Residues: CASTTGQETQYF. Complete variable domain (other parts from reference TRBV5-1 and TRBJ2-5): KAGVTQTPRYLIKTRGQQVTLSCSPISGHRSVSWYQQTPGQGLQFLFEYFSETQRNKGNFPGRFSGRQFSNSRSEMNVSTLELGDSALYLCASTTGQETQYFGPGTRLLVL.

J is TRBJ2-5 and V is TRBV3-1; 11 bases match TRBD1. This CDR3 spans 17 amino acids. Germline V gene data show CDR1 as LGHDT and CDR2 as YNNKEL (reference sequence). V lost 2 bases, J lost 11 bases, and 16 bases stayed unmatched. The CDR3 region is CASSQYFGGQGANEQYF. CDR3 nucleotide sequence: TGTGCCAGCAGCCAATATTTCGGAGGACAGGGGGCAAATGAGCAGTACTTC.

This chain connects TRBV7-9 to TRBJ1-4; tentative D call: TRBD1 (5 bases). Looked up from germline, CDR1 is SEHNR and CDR2 is FQNEAQ (reference sequence). The CDR3 covers 15 residues. V shed 4 bases and J shed 8 bases, with 17 bases lying between them. This chain's CDR3 is CASSSLGGIGEKLFF. The CDR3 DNA follows: TGTGCCAGCAGCTCCCTCGGGGGGATCGGAGAAAAACTGTTTTTT.

The rearrangement uses TRBV12-3 or TRBV12-4 and TRBJ2-4; 9 nucleotides line up with TRBD1. The J call is uncertain, as TRBJ2-7 better fits the DNA end. The CDR3 spans 15 residues. CDR3: CASSLRTGDAYEQYF. For the CDR3, the DNA is TGTGCCAGCAGTCTACGGACAGGGGACGCGTACGAGCAGTACTTC.

In this sample, this clonotype turned up once. A much larger clone lies one base from this, so it may be a read error. The chain is built from TRBV20-1 and TRBJ2-1; 7 bases are a match to TRBD1. The CDR3 is 16 residues long. Germline-derived CDR1 and CDR2 are DFQATT and SNEGSKA (reference sequence). CDR3 nucleotides: TGCAGTACTAGACAACAGGGGTCAGGGTTTTACAATGAGCAGTTCTTC. Protein product: CSTRQQGSGFYNEQFF.

This clonotype turned up a few times. This chain joins TRBV3-1 and TRBJ1-2; D is unresolved. The CDR3 spans 14 residues. The ends were cut back, 2 bases at V and 3 bases at J, with 10 bases in the middle. Germline V gene lookup returns CDR1 LGHDT and CDR2 YNNKEL (reference sequence). This CDR3 reads CASSQSRGHYGYTF. CDR3 DNA: TGTGCCAGCAGCCAAAGTCGAGGGCACTATGGCTACACCTTC.

This rearrangement joins TRBV6-4 to TRBJ2-1; 12 bases map to TRBD2. Per the germline V gene, CDR1 is MRHNA and CDR2 is SNTAGT. The ends lost 2 bases at V and 1 base at J; junction bases unmatched: 12. The CDR3 has 20 amino acids. CDR3 bases: TGTGCCAGCAGTGACGGGAGGCTAGCGGGGGGGCCCGAATCCTACAATGAGCAGTTCTTC. As protein: CASSDGRLAGGPESYNEQFF.